This TCR beta chain was observed in a study of shared clonotypes between healthy human individuals. In the study overall: Aged 18 to 49, the donors were a couple of women and a few men. Study results and limitations: Richness estimates generally favored naive over memory subsets. Rarefaction revealed incomplete sorted-subset sequencing despite large depth.

Terminally differentiated effector memory CD45RA+ cells were excluded by CCR7 positive selection of CD45RO-negative cells. The study drew its donors from healthy HIV-negative adults without recent acute infections or vaccinations. The CDR3 contains 14 residues. CDR1 and CDR2 (germline): SGHKS, YYEKEE (reference sequence). V dropped 4 bases and J dropped 0 bases, with 10 bases sitting between them. Clones were sequenced by immunoSEQ multiplex PCR, and TCRdb holds only the in-frame ones, with some missing. The profile shows a few million clones, over 85% of them singletons. This clone was detected only once. What it binds is unknown.

This clonotype was sampled from a young man in good health. Some clones in this sample may be carry-over from other donors' samples. The sequenced sample was naive CD8+ T cells from PBMCs. V usage is TRBV5-5 and J usage is TRBJ1-1; D is perhaps TRBD1 (6 bases). CDR3 region: CASSLGTLNTEAFF. As DNA, the CDR3 is TGTGCCAGCAGCCTCGGGACATTGAACACTGAAGCTTTCTTT.